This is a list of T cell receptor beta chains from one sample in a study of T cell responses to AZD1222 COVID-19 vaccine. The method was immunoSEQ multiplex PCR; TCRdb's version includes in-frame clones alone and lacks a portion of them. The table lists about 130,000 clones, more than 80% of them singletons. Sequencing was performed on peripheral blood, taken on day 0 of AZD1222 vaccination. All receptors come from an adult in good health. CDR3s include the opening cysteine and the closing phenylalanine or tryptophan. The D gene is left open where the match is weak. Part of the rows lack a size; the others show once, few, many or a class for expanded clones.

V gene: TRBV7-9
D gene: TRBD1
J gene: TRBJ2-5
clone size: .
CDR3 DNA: TGTGCCAGCAGCGTAGGGACAGGGTCTGTGGAGACCCAGTACTTC
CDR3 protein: CASSVGTGSVETQYF

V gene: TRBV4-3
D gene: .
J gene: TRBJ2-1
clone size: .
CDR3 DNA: TGCGCCAGCAGCCGACGGACGGATTCTTCCTACAATGAGCAGTTCTTC
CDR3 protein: CASSRRTDSSYNEQFF

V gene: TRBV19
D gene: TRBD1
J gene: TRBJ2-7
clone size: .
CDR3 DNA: TGTGCCAGCCGGGACAGGGGGTCCAACGAGCAGTACTTC
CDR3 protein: CASRDRGSNEQYF

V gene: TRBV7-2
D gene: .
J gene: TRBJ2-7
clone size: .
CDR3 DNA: TGTGCCAGCAGCTTAGTTATAGGGTCTGGCGACGAGCAGTACTTC
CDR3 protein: CASSLVIGSGDEQYF

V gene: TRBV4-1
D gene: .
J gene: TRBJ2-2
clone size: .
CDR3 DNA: TGCGCCAGCAGCCAAGATCAAACCGCGGAGCTGTTTTTT
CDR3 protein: CASSQDQTAELFF

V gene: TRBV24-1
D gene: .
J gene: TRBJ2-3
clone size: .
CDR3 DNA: TGTGCCACCAGTAGCGGCAGGAGCACAGATACGCAGTATTTT
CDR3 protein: CATSSGRSTDTQYF

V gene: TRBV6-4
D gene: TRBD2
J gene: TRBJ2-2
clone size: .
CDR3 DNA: TGTGCCAGCAGTGACGGCGGGAGGTCGACCGGGGAGCTGTTTTTT
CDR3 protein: CASSDGGRSTGELFF

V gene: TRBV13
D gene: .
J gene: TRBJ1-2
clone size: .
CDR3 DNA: TGTGCCAGCAGCTTAAGAGGCGATTTGGCTAACTATGGCTACACCTTC
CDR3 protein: CASSLRGDLANYGYTF

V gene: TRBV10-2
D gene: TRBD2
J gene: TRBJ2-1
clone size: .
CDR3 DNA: TGCGCCAGCAGTGAGACTGGGACTAGCGGGAGAATATCCTACAATGAGCAGTTCTTC
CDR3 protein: CASSETGTSGRISYNEQFF

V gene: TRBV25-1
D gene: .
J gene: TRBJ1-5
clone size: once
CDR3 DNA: TGTGCCAGCAGTGGGGGTACGTATAGCAATCAGCCCCAGCATTTT
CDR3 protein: CASSGGTYSNQPQHF

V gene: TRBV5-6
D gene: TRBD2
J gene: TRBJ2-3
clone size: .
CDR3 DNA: TGTGCCAGCAGCTCGGGACTAGCGGTAACAGATACGCAGTATTTT
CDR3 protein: CASSSGLAVTDTQYF

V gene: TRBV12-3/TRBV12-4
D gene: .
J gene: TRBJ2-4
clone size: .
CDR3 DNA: TGTGCCAGCTCCAGGACCAAAAACATTCAGTACTTC
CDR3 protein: CASSRTKNIQYF

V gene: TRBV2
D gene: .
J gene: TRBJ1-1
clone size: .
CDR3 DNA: TGTGCCACTAAATCTAGGAACACTGAAGCTTTCTTT
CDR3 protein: CATKSRNTEAFF

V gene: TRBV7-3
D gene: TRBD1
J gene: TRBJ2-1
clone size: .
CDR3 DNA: TGTGCCAGCAGTTTAGACAGGGGGCATTTCAATGAGCAGTTCTTC
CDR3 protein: CASSLDRGHFNEQFF

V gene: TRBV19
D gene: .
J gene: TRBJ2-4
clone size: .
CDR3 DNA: TGTGCCAGTAGTATACTACCACGGGGGATTTCCAGGAACATTCAGTACTTC
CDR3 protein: CASSILPRGISRNIQYF

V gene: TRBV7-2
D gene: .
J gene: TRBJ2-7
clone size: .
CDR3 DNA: TGTGCCAGCAGCTTCAAGACCGACGTCGCCTACGAGCAGTACTTC
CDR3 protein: CASSFKTDVAYEQYF

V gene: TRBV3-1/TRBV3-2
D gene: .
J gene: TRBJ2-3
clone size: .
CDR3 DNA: TGTGCCAGCAGCCAAGATTCGGTGGCTCGAAGGCCAGATACGCAGTATTTT
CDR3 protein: CASSQDSVARRPDTQYF

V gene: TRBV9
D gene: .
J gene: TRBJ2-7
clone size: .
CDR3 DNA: TGTGCCAGCAGCGTAAGGGACTTCGGAACCTACGAGCAGTACTTC
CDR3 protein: CASSVRDFGTYEQYF